This paragraph reports one TCR beta chain. Its matching antigen is unknown. The sample originates from a study of cytomegalovirus exposure and HLA in healthy donors. Primers for the PCR totalled 60 Vbeta and 13 Jbeta. Clones were sequenced by immunoSEQ multiplex PCR, and TCRdb holds only the in-frame ones, with some missing. Among 120,000 or so clones listed, 75% to 85% were seen once. General study findings and limits: A likely sequencing artifact accounted for one observed cluster of highly shared sequence variants. Relative to equally common others, HLA-associated TCR beta chains showed greater clonal expansion in a later analysis.

Looked up from germline, CDR1 is SNHLY and CDR2 is FYNNEI. V gave up 7 bases and J gave up 3 bases; unmatched junction bases: 7. The CDR3 extends over 14 amino acids. The clonotype originates from a man between 25 and 39 years old in good health and CMV-seronegative. Sequencing was performed on PBMCs. The rearrangement links TRBV2 to TRBJ2-7, with 9 nucleotides matching TRBD1. This CDR3 is CASTAGTGIYEQYF. The CDR3 DNA reads TGTGCCAGCACCGCCGGGACAGGGATCTACGAGCAGTACTTC.